These 30 T cell receptor beta chains were all obtained from the same sample, sequenced in a study of cytomegalovirus exposure and HLA in healthy donors. The PCR made use of 60 Vbeta and 13 Jbeta primers. Data came from immunoSEQ multiplex PCR; TCRdb stores just in-frame clones and leaves some out. The repertoire holds 150,000 to 180,000 clones, with approximately 85% as singletons. Sequencing was performed on PBMCs. The source is a woman between 18 and 29 years old in good health and CMV-seronegative.

This clone showed up just a few times. V usage is TRBV7-9 and J usage is TRBJ1-3; TRBD1 matches at 10 bases. The junction had 9 bases not matched to a gene; V was cut back by 5 bases and J by 5 bases. Germline values: CDR1 SEHNR, CDR2 FQNEAQ (reference sequence). CDR3 length: 16 residues. The CDR3 DNA reads TGTGCCAGCAGCAAGTTGGGACAGGGGCCCAGAAACACCATATATTTT. The encoded protein is CASSKLGQGPRNTIYF.

The sample holds one count of this clone. The V gene is TRBV9, the J gene TRBJ2-5; 7 bases match TRBD2. The germline CDR1 and CDR2 sequences are SGDLS and YYNGEE. The CDR3 contains 14 residues. Trimming at V came to 0 bases and at J to 2 bases, leaving 1 base not matched to a gene. The CDR3 loop reads CASSVVGGQETQYF. The CDR3, as DNA: TGTGCCAGCAGCGTAGTGGGGGGGCAAGAGACCCAGTACTTC. The full variable domain, rest sourced from reference TRBV9 and TRBJ2-5, is DSGVTQTPKHLITATGQRVTLRCSPRSGDLSVYWYQQSLDQGLQFLIQYYNGEERAKGNILERFSAQQFPDLHSELNLSSLELGDSALYFCASSVVGGQETQYFGPGTRLLVL.

This clone was counted a single time. The chain is built from TRBV4-3 and TRBJ2-3; TRBD2 is a possible D gene (6 bases). V lost 2 bases to trimming and J lost 0 bases, with 15 bases between them. Germline loops: CDR1 LGHNA, CDR2 YSLEER. The CDR3 length is 17 residues. The CDR3 loop reads CASSQTSAGTSTDTQYF. The CDR3 region has the DNA TGCGCCAGCAGCCAAACCTCCGCCGGGACTAGCACAGATACGCAGTATTTT.

This clone was seen a few times. The V and J genes are TRBV29-1 and TRBJ2-2, with D maybe TRBD1 (5 bases). The CDR3 is made up of 14 amino acids. The germline V gene has CDR1 SQVTM and CDR2 ANQGSEA. The V and J ends lost 7 bases and 3 bases respectively, with 15 bases between them. The CDR3 bases are TGCAGCGGCCGTTACAGGACCGACACCGGGGAGCTGTTTTTT. Translated: CSGRYRTDTGELFF.

This chain uses TRBV28 with TRBJ2-1, with TRBD2 matching over 8 bases. Germline CDR1 and CDR2: MDHEN and SYDVKM. The CDR3 contains 16 residues. Germline trimming cut 6 bases from V and 3 bases from J; bases unmatched to any gene: 10. The CDR3 sequence: CASSRGGGTRYNEQFF. The CDR3, as DNA: TGTGCCAGCAGCCGGGGGGGAGGAACCCGCTACAATGAGCAGTTCTTC.

This clone has more than one count but fewer than ten. V and J are TRBV27 and TRBJ1-1; 7 positions agree with TRBD1. The V and J ends lost 4 bases and 1 base, in that order; junction bases with no gene match: 6. In germline, CDR1 is MNHEY, CDR2 SMNVEV (reference sequence). CDR3 length: 15 residues. CDR3 sequence (DNA): TGTGCCAGCAGTTGGGGGACAGAGCCGAACACTGAAGCTTTCTTT. This encodes CASSWGTEPNTEAFF.

This chain joins TRBV28 and TRBJ2-5; D may be TRBD1 (7 bases). Near its end, the DNA agrees better with TRBJ2-7, so the J call may be wrong. The germline V gene encodes CDR1 MDHEN and CDR2 SYDVKM. The CDR3 covers 14 residues. For the CDR3, the DNA is TGTGCCAGCAGCAGGGGGGACGGCTCCTACGAGCAGTACTTC. Translating gives CASSRGDGSYEQYF.

The rearrangement uses TRBV25-1 and TRBJ1-4; D gene unclear. The CDR3 runs 17 residues. Germline V gene data show CDR1 as MGHDK and CDR2 as SYGVNS. V was trimmed by 1 base and J by 7 bases, leaving 19 bases between them. CDR3 sequence (DNA): TGTGCCAGCAGTGAATTCCCCTCTCATGGGCCCCTTGAAAAACTGTTTTTT. Protein sequence: CASSEFPSHGPLEKLFF. Complete variable domain (other parts from reference TRBV25-1 and TRBJ1-4): EADIYQTPRYLVIGTGKKITLECSQTMGHDKMYWYQQDPGMELHLIHYSYGVNSTEKGDLSSESTVSRIRTEHFPLTLESARPSHTSQYLCASSEFPSHGPLEKLFFGSGTQLSVL.

The rearrangement joins TRBV7-9 to TRBJ1-4, with 7 bases aligning to TRBD1. Looked up from germline, CDR1 is SEHNR and CDR2 is FQNEAQ (reference sequence). Trimming cost V 7 bases and J 8 bases; bases outside gene matches: 10. The CDR3 covers 14 residues. The CDR3 loop reads CASTLSSGGEKLFF. The CDR3 region has the DNA TGTGCCAGCACCCTTTCTTCAGGGGGGGAAAAACTGTTTTTT.

The chain combines TRBV5-4 with TRBJ1-3, with unresolved D. V was clipped by 0 bases and J by 5 bases, with 12 bases between them. CDR1 and CDR2 from the germline V gene are SGHNT and YYREEE (reference sequence). The CDR3 is made up of 15 amino acids. Here the CDR3 reads CASSLASEARNTIYF. DNA for the CDR3: TGTGCCAGCAGCTTGGCATCGGAAGCGCGAAACACCATATATTTT.

The chain's CDR3 is CAWSVRGGTHEQYF. The CDR3 bases are TGTGCCTGGAGTGTACGGGGGGGCACCCACGAGCAGTACTTC. This sequence joins TRBV30 and TRBJ2-7, with 8 bases aligning to TRBD2. The CDR3 has 14 amino acids. The germline gives CDR1 GTSNPN, CDR2 SVGIG (reference sequence). The ends lost 0 bases at V and 5 bases at J; junction bases unmatched: 6.

This clone was counted a few times. This chain links TRBV4-1 with TRBJ2-7; possibly TRBD2 for D (6 bases). Germline-derived CDR1 and CDR2 are MGHRA and YSYEKL. V was clipped by 8 bases and J by 6 bases, with 14 bases between them. The CDR3 consists of 12 residues. The CDR3 nucleotides are TGCGCCAGCCCCCCGGGGGAAGTCGAGCAGTACTTC. Translating it yields CASPPGEVEQYF.

The chain joins TRBV10-3 to TRBJ2-5, with 7 bases fitting TRBD1. CDR1 and CDR2 (germline): ENHRY, SYGVKD. The J segment lost 2 bases and the V segment lost 6 bases, leaving 9 bases of the junction unmatched. The length of the CDR3 is 15 residues. CDR3: CAISVGGGNQETQYF. The CDR3, as DNA: TGTGCCATCAGCGTAGGGGGCGGCAATCAAGAGACCCAGTACTTC.

The rearrangement uses TRBV4-3 and TRBJ2-3, with D tentatively TRBD2 (7 bases). From germline, CDR1 is LGHNA and CDR2 YSLEER. V lost 1 base and J 2 bases, leaving 16 bases between the germline ends. The CDR3 has 17 residues. The CDR3 bases are TGCGCCAGCAGCCAAGGGAGGGGGGGGGCGTACACAGATACGCAGTATTTT. Protein product: CASSQGRGGAYTDTQYF.

J is TRBJ2-2 and V is TRBV28; 10 nucleotides match TRBD1. V trimming: 10 bases; J trimming: 6 bases; junction bases outside the gene matches: 11. The CDR3 sequence is 15 residues long. CDR1 is MDHEN, CDR2 SYDVKM, per germline. The CDR3 sequence: CAIPGGQGDPGELFF. CDR3 bases: TGTGCCATCCCGGGAGGACAGGGGGACCCCGGGGAGCTGTTTTTT.

The V and J genes are TRBV29-1 and TRBJ1-5, with 8 bases identical to TRBD1. V dropped 4 bases and J dropped 3; count of bases not matched to a gene: 5. CDR1 is SQVTM and CDR2 is ANQGSEA in the germline V gene. CDR3 length: 14 amino acids. CDR3 sequence (DNA): TGCAGCGTTGGCGGGACAGGCATCAATCAGCCCCAGCATTTT. Translation: CSVGGTGINQPQHF.

V is TRBV10-3 and J is TRBJ2-7; 8 bases map to TRBD1. Trimming at V came to 3 bases and at J to 2 bases, leaving 3 bases not matched to a gene. Germline V CDR1 and CDR2: ENHRY, SYGVKD. There are 14 residues in the CDR3. The CDR3 DNA sequence: TGTGCCATCAGTGATCGGACAGGGACCTACGAGCAGTACTTC. The encoded protein is CAISDRTGTYEQYF.

In this sample, this clone turned up once. This chain connects TRBV9 to TRBJ2-2, with TRBD2 as a possible D gene (7 bases). Germline loops: CDR1 SGDLS, CDR2 YYNGEE. The CDR3 covers 15 residues. Deletions cut 3 bases from V and 7 bases from J, with 16 bases between. CDR3 in DNA: TGTGCCAGCAGCGCTGGGGGGGGCTTGAACGGGGAGCTGTTTTTT. Amino acid sequence: CASSAGGGLNGELFF.

This chain uses TRBV5-1 with TRBJ2-5, with TRBD1 matching 8 bases. Trimming removed 4 bases from V and 5 bases from J; junction bases left unmatched: 7. The germline CDR1 and CDR2 sequences are SGHRS and YFSETQ. The CDR3 length is 14 residues. CDR3 sequence (DNA): TGCGCCAGCAGCGCGCAGGGGGCGAGGGAGACCCAGTACTTC. Translation gives CASSAQGARETQYF. The variable domain in full, with the rest retrieved from reference TRBV5-1 and TRBJ2-5, is KAGVTQTPRYLIKTRGQQVTLSCSPISGHRSVSWYQQTPGQGLQFLFEYFSETQRNKGNFPGRFSGRQFSNSRSEMNVSTLELGDSALYLCASSAQGARETQYFGPGTRLLVL.

This clone was observed a handful of times. This chain joins TRBV14 and TRBJ2-5; tentative D call: TRBD2 (5 bases). This CDR3 is built from 17 residues. V shed 4 bases and J shed 5 bases, with 23 bases lying between them. The germline V gene has CDR1 SGHDN and CDR2 FVKESK. CDR3 sequence reads: CASSPLGSDWGRETQYF. The CDR3 coding sequence is TGTGCCAGCAGCCCCCTGGGATCGGACTGGGGTCGTGAGACCCAGTACTTC.

The chain is built from TRBV19 and TRBJ2-6; perhaps TRBD1 as D (5 bases). The germline V gene encodes CDR1 LNHDA and CDR2 SQIVND (reference sequence). With 8 bases removed from V and 0 bases from J, the gap between germline ends came to 11 bases. This CDR3 contains 15 residues. The CDR3 spells CASGASDSGANVLTF. The CDR3 DNA follows: TGTGCCAGTGGGGCTTCGGACTCTGGGGCCAACGTCCTGACTTTC.

The J gene is TRBJ1-3, the V gene TRBV5-4; D might be TRBD1 (5 bases). The CDR3 contains 16 residues. With 3 bases removed from V and 2 bases from J, the gap between germline ends came to 15 bases. The germline gives CDR1 SGHNT, CDR2 YYREEE (reference sequence). The CDR3 reads CASSWGGRGTGNTIYF. The CDR3 region has the DNA TGTGCCAGCAGCTGGGGGGGGAGGGGCACTGGAAACACCATATATTTT.

The V gene is TRBV5-6, the J gene TRBJ1-5; maybe TRBD1 (5 bases). The germline CDR1 and CDR2 sequences are SGHDT and YYEEEE. This CDR3 is built from 14 residues. V lost 6 bases and J 2 bases, leaving 12 bases between the germline ends. Here the CDR3 DNA reads TGTGCCAGCAACTCCTGGGGGGGCAATCAGCCCCAGCATTTT. Amino acids: CASNSWGGNQPQHF. Full variable domain (missing parts from reference TRBV5-6 and TRBJ1-5): DAGVTQSPTHLIKTRGQQVTLRCSPKSGHDTVSWYQQALGQGPQFIFQYYEEEERQRGNFPDRFSGHQFPNYSSELNVNALLLGDSALYLCASNSWGGNQPQHFGDGTRLSIL.

This clone was seen a single time. This chain connects TRBV7-9 to TRBJ1-4; TRBD1 might be the D (6 bases). Germline-derived CDR1 and CDR2 are SEHNR and FQNEAQ (reference sequence). This CDR3 is built from 14 residues. Trimming pared 5 bases from V and 8 bases from J, leaving 15 bases between. The DNA for the CDR3 is TGTGCCAGCAGCGTAGTTAGGGGGGGAGAAAAACTGTTTTTT. Translation gives CASSVVRGGEKLFF. Drawing the rest from reference TRBV7-9 and TRBJ1-4, the complete variable domain is DTGVSQNPRHKITKRGQNVTFRCDPISEHNRLYWYRQTLGQGPEFLTYFQNEAQLEKSRLLSDRFSAERPKGSFSTLEIQRTEQGDSAMYLCASSVVRGGEKLFFGSGTQLSVL.

The CDR3 sequence is CASSFELTYEQYF. In DNA form, the CDR3 reads TGCGCCAGCAGCTTCGAGCTAACCTACGAGCAGTACTTC. This rearrangement joins TRBV5-1 to TRBJ2-7; D unresolved. Trimming removed 2 bases at V and 2 bases at J, with 8 bases between. The germline CDR1 and CDR2 sequences are SGHRS and YFSETQ. The CDR3 contains 13 residues.

The rearrangement links TRBV6-5 to TRBJ2-5; a weak D match, TRBD1 (6 bases). Trimming shortened V by 2 bases and J by 3 bases, and 13 bases separated the two germline ends. This CDR3 contains 15 residues. Germline assignment: CDR1 MNHEY and CDR2 SVGAGI. The CDR3 coding sequence is TGTGCCAGCAGTTACCGGGACACATACAAAGAGACCCAGTACTTC. This sequence encodes CASSYRDTYKETQYF.

The table lists this clone with a few counts. CDR3 loop: CASSPDRYTEAFF. DNA of the CDR3: TGTGCCAGCAGTCCGGACAGGTACACTGAAGCTTTCTTT. The chain couples TRBV6-7 to TRBJ1-1; 7 positions match TRBD1. TRBV6-7 has ORF status, its function being uncertain. The CDR3 is 13 amino acids. With V trimmed by 5 bases and J by 3 bases, 3 bases remained unmatched.

The rearrangement links TRBV18 to TRBJ2-3, with TRBD1 identical over 8 bases. In germline, CDR1 is KGHSH, CDR2 LQKENI. V lost 5 bases, J lost 6 bases, and 7 bases stayed unmatched. The CDR3 runs 14 residues. The CDR3 sequence is CASSTGQGWDTQYF. CDR3 coding DNA: TGTGCCAGCTCAACAGGACAGGGATGGGATACGCAGTATTTT.

This clone was detected a few times. The chain couples TRBV27 to TRBJ1-1, with D tentatively TRBD1 (5 bases). CDR1 and CDR2 (germline): MNHEY, SMNVEV (reference sequence). V dropped 6 bases and J dropped 2 bases, with 10 bases sitting between them. This CDR3 is built from 13 residues. The CDR3 nucleotides are TGTGCCAGCAGGGTAGGGGCAAACACTGAAGCTTTCTTT. Translated, it gives CASRVGANTEAFF.

As DNA, the CDR3 is TGTGCCAGCAGTGACTCGAGCTCTGGGGCCAACGTCCTGACTTTC. Amino acids: CASSDSSSGANVLTF. The chain uses TRBV6-4 and TRBJ2-6; the D is unclear. CDR3 length equals 15 residues. V was pared by 0 bases and J by 0 bases, with 3 bases between. From germline, CDR1 is MRHNA and CDR2 SNTAGT.